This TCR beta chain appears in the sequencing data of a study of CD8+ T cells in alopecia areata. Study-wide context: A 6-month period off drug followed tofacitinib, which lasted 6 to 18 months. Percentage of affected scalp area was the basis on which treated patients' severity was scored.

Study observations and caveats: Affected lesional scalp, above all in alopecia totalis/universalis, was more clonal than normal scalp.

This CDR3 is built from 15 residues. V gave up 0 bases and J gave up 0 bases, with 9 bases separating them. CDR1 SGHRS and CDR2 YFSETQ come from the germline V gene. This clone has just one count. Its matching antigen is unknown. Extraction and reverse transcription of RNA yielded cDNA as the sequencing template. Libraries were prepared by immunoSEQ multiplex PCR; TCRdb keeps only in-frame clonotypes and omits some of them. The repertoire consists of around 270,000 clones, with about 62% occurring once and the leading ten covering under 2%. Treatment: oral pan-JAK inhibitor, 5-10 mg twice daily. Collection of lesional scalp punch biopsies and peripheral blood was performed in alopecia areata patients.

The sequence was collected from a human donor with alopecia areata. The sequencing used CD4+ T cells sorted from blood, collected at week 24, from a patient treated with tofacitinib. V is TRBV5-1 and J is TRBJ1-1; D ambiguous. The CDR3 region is CASSLEPRLNTEAFF. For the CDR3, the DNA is TGCGCCAGCAGCTTGGAGCCGCGATTGAACACTGAAGCTTTCTTT.